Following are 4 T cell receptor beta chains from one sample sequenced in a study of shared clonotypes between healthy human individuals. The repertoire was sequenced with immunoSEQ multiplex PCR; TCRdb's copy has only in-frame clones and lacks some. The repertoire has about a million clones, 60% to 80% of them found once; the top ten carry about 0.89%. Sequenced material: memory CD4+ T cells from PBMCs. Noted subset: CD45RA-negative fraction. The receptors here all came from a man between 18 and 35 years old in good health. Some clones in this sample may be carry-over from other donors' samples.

As DNA, the CDR3 is TGTGCCAGCAGTGAAGAGTCTCTCGATCAGCCCCAGCATTTT. The encoded protein is CASSEESLDQPQHF. The chain recombines TRBV2 with TRBJ1-5; D remains unclear. The V end was cut by 1 base, the J end by 5 bases, with 9 bases between. In germline, CDR1 is SNHLY, CDR2 FYNNEI. The CDR3 loop spans 14 amino acids.

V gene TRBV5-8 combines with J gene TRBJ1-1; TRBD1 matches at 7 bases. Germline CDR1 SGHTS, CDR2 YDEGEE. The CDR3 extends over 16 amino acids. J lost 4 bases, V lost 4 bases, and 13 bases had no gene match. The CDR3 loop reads CASSPTGVILGTEAFF. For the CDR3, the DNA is TGTGCCAGCAGCCCCACAGGGGTCATACTGGGCACTGAAGCTTTCTTT. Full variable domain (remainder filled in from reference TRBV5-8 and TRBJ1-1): EAGVTQSPTHLIKTRGQQATLRCSPISGHTSVYWYQQALGLGLQFLLWYDEGEERNRGNFPPRFSGRQFPNYSSELNVNALELEDSALYLCASSPTGVILGTEAFFGQGTRLTVV.

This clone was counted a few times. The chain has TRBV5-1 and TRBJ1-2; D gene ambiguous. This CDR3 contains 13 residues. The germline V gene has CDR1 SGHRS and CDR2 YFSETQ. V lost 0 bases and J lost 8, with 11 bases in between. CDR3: CASSLVLGEGYTF. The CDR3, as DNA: TGCGCCAGCAGCTTGGTTCTCGGAGAAGGCTACACCTTC.

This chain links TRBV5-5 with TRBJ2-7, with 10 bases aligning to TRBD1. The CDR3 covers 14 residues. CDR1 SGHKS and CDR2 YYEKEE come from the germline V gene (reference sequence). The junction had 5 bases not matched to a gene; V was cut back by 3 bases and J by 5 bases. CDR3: CASSWTGGSNEQYF. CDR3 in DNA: TGTGCCAGCAGCTGGACAGGGGGAAGTAACGAGCAGTACTTC.